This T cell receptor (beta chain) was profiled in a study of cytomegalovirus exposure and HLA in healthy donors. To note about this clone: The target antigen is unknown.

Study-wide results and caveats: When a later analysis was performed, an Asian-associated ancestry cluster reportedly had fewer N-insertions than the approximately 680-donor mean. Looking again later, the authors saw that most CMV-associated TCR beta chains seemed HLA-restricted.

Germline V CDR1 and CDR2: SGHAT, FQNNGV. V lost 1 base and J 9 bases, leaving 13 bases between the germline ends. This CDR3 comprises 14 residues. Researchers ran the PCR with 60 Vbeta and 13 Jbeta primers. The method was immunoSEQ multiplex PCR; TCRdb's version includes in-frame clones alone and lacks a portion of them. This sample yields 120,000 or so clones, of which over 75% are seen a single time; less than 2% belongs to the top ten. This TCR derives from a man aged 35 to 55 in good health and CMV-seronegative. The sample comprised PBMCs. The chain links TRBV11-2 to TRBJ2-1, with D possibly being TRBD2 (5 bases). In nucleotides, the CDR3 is TGTGCCAGCAGCTTAGCAACTAGATCTTTTGAGCAGTTCTTC. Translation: CASSLATRSFEQFF.